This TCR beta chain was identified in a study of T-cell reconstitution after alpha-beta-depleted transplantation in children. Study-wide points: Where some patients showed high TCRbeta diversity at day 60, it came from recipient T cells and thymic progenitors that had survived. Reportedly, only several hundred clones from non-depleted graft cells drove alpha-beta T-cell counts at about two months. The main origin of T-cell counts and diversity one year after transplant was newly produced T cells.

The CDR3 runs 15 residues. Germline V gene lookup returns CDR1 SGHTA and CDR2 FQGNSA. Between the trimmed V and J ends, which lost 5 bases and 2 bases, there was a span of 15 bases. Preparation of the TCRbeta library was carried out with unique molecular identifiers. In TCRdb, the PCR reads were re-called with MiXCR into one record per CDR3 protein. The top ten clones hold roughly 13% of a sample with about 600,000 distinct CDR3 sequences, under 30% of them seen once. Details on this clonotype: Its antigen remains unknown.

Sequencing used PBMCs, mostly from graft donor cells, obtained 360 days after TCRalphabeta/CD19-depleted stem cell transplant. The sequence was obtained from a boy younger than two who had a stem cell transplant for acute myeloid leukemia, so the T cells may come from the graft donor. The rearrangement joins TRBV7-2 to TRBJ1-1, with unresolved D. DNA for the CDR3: TGTGCCAGCAGCCCCCGGCGGGGTTTAAACACTGAAGCTTTCTTT. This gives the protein CASSPRRGLNTEAFF.